Presented here are 28 T cell receptor beta chains from one specimen sequenced in a study of identical twins. TCRdb recomputed calls from the 5' RACE reads with MiXCR, one row per CDR3 protein. Here the sample spans about 690,000 distinct CDR3 sequences, 21% being singletons. The same specimen was also included in a second study, on T cells expressing NK-cell markers.

The sequenced material came from PBMCs. The source of these receptors is a woman aged 18-29 years in good health.

This chain links TRBV6-1 with TRBJ2-3; D assignment may be TRBD1 or TRBD2 (5 bases each). CDR1 is MNHNS and CDR2 is SASEGT in the germline V gene. The CDR3 length is 13 residues. Trimming cost V 5 bases and J 10 bases, with 16 bases left between them. CDR3 DNA sequence: TGTGCCAGCAGTCGCTCTCTCGGGGCGCCGCAGTATTTT. Translating gives CASSRSLGAPQYF.

V usage is TRBV4-2 and J usage is TRBJ2-1; D uncertain. The V end was cut by 1 base, the J end by 9 bases, with 7 bases between. This CDR3 has 12 amino acids. The germline CDR1 and CDR2 sequences are LGHNA and YNFKEQ. The CDR3 sequence: CASSQGPSEQFF. The CDR3 nucleotides are TGTGCCAGCAGCCAAGGACCCAGTGAGCAGTTCTTC.

This clonotype was seen only a few times. The gene calls are TRBV10-3 and TRBJ2-7; no clear D gene. V was clipped by 10 bases and J by 6 bases, with 10 bases between them. Germline V gene lookup returns CDR1 ENHRY and CDR2 SYGVKD. CDR3 size: 10 residues. The CDR3, as DNA: TGTGCCACCCGTGGTCGCGAGCAGTACTTC. Its translation is CATRGREQYF.

V and J are TRBV5-1 and TRBJ1-6; TRBD1 might be the D (5 bases). Trimming left V 2 bases short and J 4 bases short, with 10 bases between. CDR1 SGHRS and CDR2 YFSETQ come from the germline V gene. CDR3 length equals 15 residues. The CDR3 sequence is CASSFGTGYNSPLHF. The CDR3 nucleotides are TGCGCCAGCAGCTTCGGGACCGGATATAATTCACCCCTCCACTTT.

This clonotype was recorded many times. The chain carries TRBV5-1 and TRBJ1-1, with TRBD1 identical over 8 bases. Germline lookup yields CDR1 SGHRS and CDR2 YFSETQ. Germline trimming cut 4 bases from V and 4 bases from J; bases unmatched to any gene: 6. This CDR3 region has 14 residues. The CDR3 here is CASSIPDRGTEAFF. CDR3 bases: TGCGCCAGCAGCATACCCGACAGGGGCACTGAAGCTTTCTTT. The full variable domain, completed using reference TRBV5-1 and TRBJ1-1, is KAGVTQTPRYLIKTRGQQVTLSCSPISGHRSVSWYQQTPGQGLQFLFEYFSETQRNKGNFPGRFSGRQFSNSRSEMNVSTLELGDSALYLCASSIPDRGTEAFFGQGTRLTVV.

The gene calls are TRBV2 and TRBJ2-7; the match to TRBD1 covers 9 bases. Losses at the gene ends were 10 bases for V and 5 bases for J; bases not matched to a gene: 12. There are 14 residues in the CDR3. Germline V lookup: CDR1 SNHLY, CDR2 FYNNEI. The CDR3, as DNA: TGTGCCATCCACCTGATGGACAGGGGCGACGAGCAGTACTTC. Its translation: CAIHLMDRGDEQYF.

The chain has TRBV12-3 or TRBV12-4 and TRBJ2-1, with 15 bases aligning to TRBD2. V shed 5 bases, J shed 8 bases, and the junction held 10 bases outside the gene matches. The CDR3 covers 17 residues. The CDR3 region has the DNA TGTGCCAGCAGTCCCCGGACTAGCGGGAGGGCCAGAGATGAGCAGTTCTTC. Its translation: CASSPRTSGRARDEQFF.

This sequence joins TRBV12-3 or TRBV12-4 and TRBJ2-2; TRBD1 matches 7 bases. After removal of 2 bases from V and 1 base from J, the junction contained 4 bases not matched to a gene. The CDR3 runs to 16 residues. The DNA for the CDR3 is TGTGCCAGCAGTTTACTCGGGACAGAGAACACCGGGGAGCTGTTTTTT. Protein product: CASSLLGTENTGELFF.

V is TRBV20-1 and J is TRBJ2-7, with 7 bases lining up with TRBD1. The CDR3 runs to 15 residues. Germline values: CDR1 DFQATT, CDR2 SNEGSKA (reference sequence). V was clipped by 5 bases and J by 4 bases; unmatched bases: 14. This CDR3 is CSAGGDRQALYEQYF. The CDR3, as DNA: TGCAGTGCTGGTGGGGACAGACAAGCCCTGTACGAGCAGTACTTC.

This chain joins TRBV7-9 and TRBJ1-1; tentatively, D is TRBD1 (6 bases). CDR3 length equals 12 residues. V was cut by 2 bases and J by 10 bases, with 11 bases left in between. The germline gives CDR1 SEHNR, CDR2 FQNEAQ (reference sequence). CDR3 region: CASSLLQGLAFF. The CDR3 DNA sequence: TGTGCCAGCAGCTTACTACAGGGCTTAGCTTTCTTT.

This clonotype was seen just once. V gene TRBV5-1 combines with J gene TRBJ2-3, with 9 nucleotides matching TRBD1. Germline CDR1 reads SGHRS; CDR2 reads YFSETQ. The CDR3 is made up of 17 amino acids. V lost 5 bases and J lost 4; bases outside the gene matches: 14. The CDR3 region is CASRSILGQGLADTQYF. DNA of the CDR3: TGCGCCAGCAGGAGCATCCTGGGACAGGGCCTAGCAGATACGCAGTATTTT.

This chain joins TRBV7-6 and TRBJ1-2, with a weak D call TRBD1 (5 bases). Germline CDR1 reads SGHVS; CDR2 reads FNYEAQ. This CDR3 is 13 amino acids long. Trimming stripped 5 bases from V and 10 bases from J, with 17 bases between. Here the CDR3 DNA reads TGTGCCAGCAGCCATAGGGGTTCTGGTGACTACACCTTC. Amino acids: CASSHRGSGDYTF.

The rearrangement joins TRBV18 to TRBJ1-4; D perhaps matches TRBD1 (5 bases). Germline CDR1 is KGHSH and CDR2 is LQKENI. This CDR3 contains 15 residues. Trimming took 3 bases from V and 8 from J, leaving 16 bases between them. The CDR3 DNA reads TGTGCCAGCTCACCCGGGGCCAGGGAGAACGAAAAACTGTTTTTT. This sequence encodes CASSPGARENEKLFF. Filled out from reference TRBV18 and TRBJ1-4, the complete variable domain reads NAGVMQNPRHLVRRRGQEARLRCSPMKGHSHVYWYRQLPEEGLKFMVYLQKENIIDESGMPKERFSAEFPKEGPSILRIQQVVRGDSAAYFCASSPGARENEKLFFGSGTQLSVL.

The rearrangement links TRBV20-1 to TRBJ2-1; D gene unclear. In germline, CDR1 is DFQATT, CDR2 SNEGSKA (reference sequence). This CDR3 contains 12 residues. V was shortened by 7 bases and J by 9 bases, with 16 bases between the two germline ends. The CDR3 DNA sequence: TGCAGTGGGGCTGCGCGATGGGGTGAGCAGTTCTTC. Translated, it gives CSGAARWGEQFF.

This rearrangement joins TRBV3-1 to TRBJ1-1; unclear D gene. The CDR3 is made up of 14 amino acids. V was trimmed by 4 bases and J by 2 bases, leaving 11 bases between them. Germline assignment: CDR1 LGHDT and CDR2 YNNKEL (reference sequence). DNA of the CDR3: TGTGCCAGCAGCCCACGACCAGGAAACACTGAAGCTTTCTTT. Its protein is CASSPRPGNTEAFF.

The chain is built from TRBV24-1 and TRBJ2-2, with 8 bases lining up with TRBD2. V was clipped by 3 bases and J by 4 bases; unmatched bases: 0. Germline values: CDR1 KGHDR, CDR2 SFDVKD. This CDR3 contains 14 residues. The CDR3, as DNA: TGTGCCACCAGTGATAGCGGGAGCACCGGGGAGCTGTTTTTT. Residues: CATSDSGSTGELFF.

V gene TRBV20-1 combines with J gene TRBJ2-1; D is unclear. Trimming shortened V by 6 bases and J by 5 bases, and 14 bases separated the two germline ends. The CDR3 totals 13 residues. Germline V lookup: CDR1 DFQATT, CDR2 SNEGSKA (reference sequence). The CDR3 coding sequence is TGCAGTGCCCTAGGTCTCGTCCACAATGAGCAGTTCTTC. Encoded protein: CSALGLVHNEQFF.

This clonotype was detected once. The chain carries TRBV7-9 and TRBJ2-1; TRBD2 matches at 10 bases. The germline CDR1 and CDR2 sequences are SEHNR and FQNEAQ (reference sequence). There are 16 residues in the CDR3. V was clipped by 3 bases and J by 7 bases; unmatched bases: 9. CDR3 amino acids: CASSFPSSGSGNEQFF. The DNA for the CDR3 is TGTGCCAGCAGCTTCCCGTCTAGCGGGAGCGGGAATGAGCAGTTCTTC.

The chain employs TRBV20-1 and TRBJ2-7; D gene ambiguous. The germline CDR1 and CDR2 sequences are DFQATT and SNEGSKA (reference sequence). V was pared by 1 base and J by 4 bases, with 17 bases between. The CDR3 covers 15 residues. The CDR3 nucleotides read TGCAGTGCTAGAGTGGCAGGCAGGTCTTTTTACGAGCAGTACTTC. Translation gives CSARVAGRSFYEQYF.

This clonotype has a handful of counts. V and J are TRBV12-3 or TRBV12-4 and TRBJ1-3; no clear D gene. The CDR3 covers 15 residues. Trimming pared 5 bases from V and 0 bases from J, leaving 11 bases between. CDR3 protein: CASSIWWTSGNTIYF. In DNA form, the CDR3 reads TGTGCCAGCAGTATATGGTGGACCTCTGGAAACACCATATATTTT.

The CDR3 bases are TGCAGTGCTAGAGGCCAGAACTCCTACGAGCAGTACTTC. Amino acid sequence: CSARGQNSYEQYF. The rearrangement joins TRBV20-1 to TRBJ2-7; D gene unclear. Germline CDR1 is DFQATT and CDR2 is SNEGSKA (reference sequence). Trimming stripped 1 base from V and 0 bases from J, with 7 bases between. The CDR3 runs 13 residues.

The chain carries TRBV4-3 and TRBJ2-2, with D perhaps being TRBD1 or TRBD2 (5 bases each). V was pared by 2 bases and J by 2 bases, with 12 bases between. CDR1 is LGHNA, CDR2 YSLEER, per germline. This CDR3 spans 16 amino acids. CDR3 in DNA: TGCGCCAGCAGCCAACACGACAGACTAAACACCGGGGAGCTGTTTTTT. The encoded protein is CASSQHDRLNTGELFF.

J is TRBJ1-1 and V is TRBV2; maybe TRBD1 (6 bases). CDR3 length equals 14 residues. Trimming took off 4 bases at V and 1 base at J, with 10 bases between the two ends. Germline V lookup: CDR1 SNHLY, CDR2 FYNNEI. Here the CDR3 DNA reads TGTGCCAGCAGTGGGGGGGCGGCGAACACTGAAGCTTTCTTT. Translation gives CASSGGAANTEAFF.

Only a few counts were recorded for this clonotype. The chain employs TRBV7-9 and TRBJ2-7, with D perhaps TRBD2 (6 bases). The V gene lost 1 base and the J gene lost 7 bases, with 11 bases spanning the gap. The germline CDR1 and CDR2 sequences are SEHNR and FQNEAQ (reference sequence). This CDR3 is 13 amino acids long. The CDR3 coding sequence is TGTGCCAGCAGCTTAGGAGGAGGGCGGGAGCAGTACTTC. Translating gives CASSLGGGREQYF.

The V gene is TRBV28, the J gene TRBJ1-2, with unresolved D. V lost 0 bases to trimming and J lost 9 bases, with 8 bases between them. Germline V CDR1 and CDR2: MDHEN, SYDVKM. The CDR3 contains 12 residues. Written as DNA, the CDR3 is TGTGCCAGCAGTTTATGGCAGGATCGCTACACCTTC. It yields the protein CASSLWQDRYTF.

V is TRBV6-5 and J is TRBJ1-1; no clear D. This CDR3 has 16 amino acids. Germline-derived CDR1 and CDR2 are MNHEY and SVGAGI. Between the trimmed V and J ends, which lost 0 bases and 4 bases, there was a span of 15 bases. CDR3 loop: CASSYSNPTLGTEAFF. In DNA form, the CDR3 reads TGTGCCAGCAGTTACTCGAATCCAACTCTGGGCACTGAAGCTTTCTTT.

V is TRBV4-3 and J is TRBJ2-7; tentative D call: TRBD2 (6 bases). V was trimmed by 1 base and J by 2 bases, leaving 15 bases between them. The CDR3 has 16 residues. Germline V gene sequence: CDR1 LGHNA, CDR2 YSLEER. CDR3 coding DNA: TGCGCCAGCAGCCAAGTGCCCGGGAGCCCCACCTACGAGCAGTACTTC. This encodes CASSQVPGSPTYEQYF.

This clonotype was recorded a few times. The chain combines TRBV15 with TRBJ2-7, with a tentative D call TRBD1 (6 bases). CDR3 length: 16 amino acids. The V end was cut by 5 bases, the J end by 5 bases, with 22 bases between. The V gene's germline CDR1 is LNHNV and CDR2 YYDKDF (reference sequence). CDR3 protein: CATSGGGPLNQDEQYF. In DNA form, the CDR3 reads TGTGCCACCAGCGGGGGCGGACCTCTTAATCAGGACGAGCAGTACTTC.